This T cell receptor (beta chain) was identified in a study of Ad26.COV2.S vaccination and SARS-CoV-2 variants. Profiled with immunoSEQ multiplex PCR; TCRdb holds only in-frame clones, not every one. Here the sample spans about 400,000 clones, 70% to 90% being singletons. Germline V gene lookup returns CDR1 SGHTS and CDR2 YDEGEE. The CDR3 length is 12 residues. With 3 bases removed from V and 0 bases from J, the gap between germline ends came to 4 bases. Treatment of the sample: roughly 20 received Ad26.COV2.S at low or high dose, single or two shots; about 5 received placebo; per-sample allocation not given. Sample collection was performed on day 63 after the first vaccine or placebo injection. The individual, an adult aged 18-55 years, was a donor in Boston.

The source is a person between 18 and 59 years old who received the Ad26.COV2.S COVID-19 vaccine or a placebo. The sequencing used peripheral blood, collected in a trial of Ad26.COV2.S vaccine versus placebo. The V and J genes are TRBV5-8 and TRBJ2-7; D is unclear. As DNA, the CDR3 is TGTGCCAGCAGCTCGAACTCCTACGAGCAGTACTTC. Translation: CASSSNSYEQYF.